Listed below are T cell receptor beta chains from one sample, sequenced in a study of blood T cells in healthy people across ages. MiXCR, applied by TCRdb to the 5' RACE reads, yields one record per CDR3 protein. The sample carries hundreds of thousands of distinct CDR3 sequences, about 48% recorded once. Sequences were obtained from blood. The receptor source for this set is a man aged 25 to 40 in good health. CDR3s include the opening cysteine and the closing phenylalanine or tryptophan. Each record gives: CDR3 length, clone size, V gene, J gene, D gene, CDR3 protein, CDR3 DNA. A D gene is named only where the DNA matches it firmly. A clone size is listed for some rows: how often the clone was seen (once, few, many), or a class if it is expanded.

16	NA	TRBV7-2	TRBJ2-1	NA	CASSLNRDISYNEQFF	TGTGCCAGCAGCTTAAACCGGGATATTTCCTACAATGAGCAGTTCTTC
13	few	TRBV20-1	TRBJ2-3	NA	CSARAKNTDTQYF	TGCAGTGCTAGAGCTAAAAACACAGATACGCAGTATTTT
13	NA	TRBV20-1	TRBJ2-7	NA	CSARGDSTYEQYF	TGCAGTGCTAGAGGTGACAGTACCTACGAGCAGTACTTC
10	NA	TRBV29-1	TRBJ2-7	NA	CSVGGNEQYF	TGCAGCGTTGGGGGCAACGAGCAGTACTTC
14	NA	TRBV7-2	TRBJ2-3	NA	CASNTDISTDTQYF	TGTGCCAGCAATACAGATATTAGCACAGATACGCAGTATTTT
13	many	TRBV29-1	TRBJ2-7	NA	CSAKSGVDYEQYF	TGCAGCGCCAAATCCGGGGTGGACTACGAGCAGTACTTC
12	NA	TRBV24-1	TRBJ2-1	NA	CATANSYNEQFF	TGTGCCACCGCAAACTCCTACAATGAGCAGTTCTTC
15	many	TRBV20-1	TRBJ2-1	NA	CSAPIPLSSYNEQFF	TGCAGTGCTCCGATCCCCCTTAGCTCCTACAATGAGCAGTTCTTC
14	NA	TRBV27	TRBJ2-7	NA	CASTSRHLSYEQYF	TGTGCCAGCACCTCCCGGCACCTCTCCTACGAGCAGTACTTC
15	many	TRBV7-2	TRBJ1-6	NA	CASSRDPGLSSPLHF	TGTGCCAGCAGCCGAGATCCGGGACTGAGTTCACCCCTCCACTTT
13	NA	TRBV12-3/TRBV12-4	TRBJ2-3	NA	CASSKGVADMQYF	TGTGCCAGCAGTAAGGGTGTGGCAGATATGCAGTATTTC
17	NA	TRBV12-3/TRBV12-4	TRBJ1-6	NA	CASTRAAVSSYNSPLHF	TGTGCCAGCACCCGAGCGGCAGTGAGCTCCTATAATTCACCCCTCCACTTT
14	once	TRBV6-6	TRBJ1-4	TRBD1	CASSSGQLNEKLFF	TGTGCCAGCAGTTCGGGACAGCTGAATGAAAAACTGTTTTTT
13	NA	TRBV7-2	TRBJ2-7	NA	CASSLVRRYEQYF	TGTGCCAGCAGCTTAGTACGGAGATACGAGCAGTACTTC
14	few	TRBV6-1	TRBJ1-5	TRBD1	CASRTGDGNQPQHF	TGTGCCAGCAGGACAGGGGATGGCAATCAGCCCCAGCATTTT
14	few	TRBV5-1	TRBJ2-1	NA	CASSLGANHNEQFF	TGCGCCAGCAGCTTGGGAGCTAACCACAATGAGCAGTTCTTC
12	few	TRBV7-9	TRBJ2-1	NA	CASSINGREQFF	TGTGCCAGCAGCATAAACGGGCGGGAGCAGTTCTTC
17	NA	TRBV3-1	TRBJ2-1	TRBD2	CASSPRTASGTYNEQFF	TGTGCCAGCAGCCCCCGGACGGCTAGCGGGACCTACAATGAGCAGTTCTTC
15	NA	TRBV7-2	TRBJ1-1	NA	CASSPREGRLTEAFF	TGTGCCAGCAGCCCCCGAGAAGGTAGGCTCACTGAAGCTTTCTTT
15	NA	TRBV5-6	TRBJ2-7	TRBD2	CASSTLAGSSYEQYF	TGTGCCAGCAGCACTTTAGCGGGGAGCAGCTACGAGCAGTACTTC
12	NA	TRBV20-1	TRBJ1-1	NA	CSASVGSTEAFF	TGCAGTGCCTCCGTAGGGAGCACTGAAGCTTTCTTT
14	NA	TRBV20-1	TRBJ2-5	NA	CSADAGQLQETQYF	TGCAGTGCTGACGCGGGACAGCTGCAAGAGACCCAGTACTTC
16	few	TRBV7-2	TRBJ2-1	TRBD2	CASSLTSGGSYNEQFF	TGTGCCAGCAGCTTAACTAGCGGGGGCTCCTACAATGAGCAGTTCTTC
12	NA	TRBV5-1	TRBJ2-1	NA	CASSEPTGEQFF	TGCGCCAGCAGCGAACCCACTGGAGAGCAGTTCTTC
14	NA	TRBV4-2	TRBJ1-1	TRBD1	CASRRDRGNTEAFF	TGTGCCAGCCGCCGGGACAGGGGGAACACTGAAGCTTTCTTT
16	once	TRBV28	TRBJ2-1	NA	CASSLLTRRQYNEQFF	TGTGCCAGCAGTTTATTGACGCGCCGACAATACAATGAGCAGTTCTTC
14	NA	TRBV11-2	TRBJ2-7	NA	CASGVAISYNEQYF	TGTGCCAGCGGAGTAGCGATCTCCTACAATGAGCAGTACTTC
15	few	TRBV5-1	TRBJ1-5	NA	CASSSPGRMDQPQHF	TGCGCCAGCAGCTCCCCCGGACGGATGGATCAGCCCCAGCATTTT
14	NA	TRBV7-8	TRBJ2-2	TRBD1	CASRTGTNTGELFF	TGTGCCAGCCGGACAGGAACGAACACCGGGGAGCTGTTTTTT
16	NA	TRBV7-9	TRBJ2-3	NA	CASSLWGGGTTDTQYF	TGTGCCAGCAGCTTATGGGGTGGAGGCACAACAGATACGCAGTATTTT
15	NA	TRBV4-3	TRBJ2-5	NA	CASSHDYRAQETQYF	TGCGCCAGCAGCCACGACTATCGGGCCCAAGAGACCCAGTACTTC
16	NA	TRBV4-2	TRBJ1-2	TRBD1	CASSQDFGTGIYGYTF	TGTGCCAGCAGCCAAGATTTCGGGACAGGGATCTATGGCTACACCTTC
13	many	TRBV12-3/TRBV12-4	TRBJ2-7	NA	CASSLAGPYEQYF	TGTGCCAGCAGCTTGGCTGGACCCTACGAGCAGTACTTC
13	once	TRBV4-2	TRBJ2-1	NA	CAGSLELGTEQFF	TGTGCCGGCAGCCTCGAGCTAGGGACAGAGCAGTTCTTC
13	many	TRBV4-2	TRBJ1-1	NA	CASSKLRDTEAFF	TGTGCCAGCAGCAAGTTAAGGGATACTGAAGCTTTCTTT
16	few	TRBV5-5	TRBJ2-1	NA	CASSLDRTLSYNEQFF	TGTGCCAGCAGCTTGGACAGAACACTCTCCTACAATGAGCAGTTCTTC
16	NA	TRBV10-3	TRBJ2-5	NA	CATEKGGTAIQETQYF	TGTGCCACAGAAAAGGGCGGGACAGCCATCCAAGAGACCCAGTACTTC
13	few	TRBV20-1	TRBJ1-2	NA	CSAPRMGTGGYTF	TGCAGTGCCCCCCGGATGGGGACGGGCGGCTACACCTTC
14	NA	TRBV30	TRBJ2-1	NA	CAWSVRDPKEGQFF	TGTGCCTGGAGCGTCCGGGACCCTAAAGAGGGGCAGTTCTTC
14	few	TRBV10-3	TRBJ2-7	NA	CAISESGGRPEQYF	TGTGCCATCAGTGAGTCGGGGGGTAGGCCCGAGCAGTACTTC
16	few	TRBV5-1	TRBJ2-1	TRBD2	CASSLEAGGPYNEQFF	TGCGCCAGCAGTCTCGAAGCGGGGGGGCCGTACAATGAGCAGTTCTTC
16	NA	TRBV11-3	TRBJ2-5	TRBD2	CASSLTLAGFQETQYF	TGTGCCAGCAGCTTAACCTTAGCGGGTTTCCAAGAGACCCAGTACTTC
14	NA	TRBV5-6	TRBJ2-7	NA	CASSFGDKIHEQYF	TGTGCCAGCAGCTTCGGGGACAAAATCCACGAGCAGTACTTC
13	many	TRBV28	TRBJ2-1	NA	CASSRQGNNEQFF	TGTGCCAGCAGCCGCCAGGGCAACAATGAGCAGTTCTTC
16	NA	TRBV7-9	TRBJ2-1	NA	CASSSPTTEAQETQFF	TGTGCCAGCAGTTCACCTACGACGGAGGCCCAAGAGACCCAGTTCTTC
13	NA	TRBV20-1	TRBJ2-5	TRBD2	CSARLAGLETQYF	TGCAGTGCGAGACTAGCGGGGTTAGAGACCCAGTACTTC
18	NA	TRBV27	TRBJ1-6	TRBD1	CASSPQGQGAYPSSPLHF	TGTGCCAGCAGTCCGCAGGGACAGGGGGCGTACCCCTCTTCACCCCTCCACTTT
16	few	TRBV28	TRBJ2-3	NA	CASSLDLGGPTDTQYF	TGTGCCAGCAGTTTAGATCTTGGCGGCCCTACAGATACGCAGTATTTT
14	NA	TRBV10-3	TRBJ2-5	NA	CAISEPAAQETQYF	TGTGCCATCAGTGAGCCGGCAGCCCAAGAGACCCAGTACTTC
15	NA	TRBV20-1	TRBJ2-3	TRBD2	CSAWTPSGDTDTQYF	TGCAGTGCCTGGACCCCTAGCGGGGATACAGATACGCAGTATTTT
14	NA	TRBV20-1	TRBJ2-1	TRBD2	CSAGSGGAVYEQFF	TGCAGTGCTGGTAGCGGGGGGGCCGTGTATGAGCAGTTCTTC
12	few	TRBV5-5	TRBJ1-2	NA	CASSFGLYGYTF	TGTGCCAGCAGCTTTGGGCTGTATGGCTACACCTTC
19	NA	TRBV20-1	TRBJ2-1	TRBD2	CSARGSRTSGAYSYNEQFF	TGCAGTGCTAGAGGGTCTAGGACTAGCGGGGCCTACTCCTACAATGAGCAGTTCTTC
14	few	TRBV20-1	TRBJ2-1	NA	CSARDGGMENEQFF	TGCAGTGCTAGAGATGGCGGGATGGAGAATGAGCAGTTCTTC
12	few	TRBV29-1	TRBJ1-2	NA	CSVEAPRGGYTF	TGCAGCGTTGAAGCACCAAGGGGTGGCTACACCTTC
16	NA	TRBV5-1	TRBJ2-7	TRBD1	CASSPGQAKIHDEQYF	TGCGCCAGCAGCCCGGGACAGGCGAAGATCCACGACGAGCAGTACTTC
16	NA	TRBV6-2/TRBV6-3	TRBJ2-5	TRBD1	CASSPFRDRGYNEQYF	TGTGCCAGCAGTCCTTTCCGGGACAGGGGGTACAATGAGCAGTACTTC
13	NA	TRBV29-1	TRBJ2-4	NA	CSVGGATKNIQYF	TGCAGCGTTGGGGGGGCCACCAAAAACATTCAGTACTTC
16	NA	TRBV7-7	TRBJ2-1	TRBD2	CASSPSGGTPKNEQFF	TGTGCTAGCAGCCCTAGCGGGGGGACCCCTAAAAATGAGCAGTTCTTC